Sequencing of this T cell receptor beta chain was carried out in a study of blood T cell repertoires in COVID-19. As originally analysed: Amplification of reference gene primers provided the estimated nucleated cell counts. Clones were read by immunoSEQ multiplex PCR, and TCRdb kept only the in-frame ones, dropping some. V, J and clone size reflect that table, while D and trimming were determined from the DNA. The data hold some 260,000 clones, with 80% to 90% observed a single time. The CDR3 is 13 residues long. The V gene's germline CDR1 is SGHAT and CDR2 FQNNGV. V lost 6 bases and J 3 bases, leaving 12 bases between the germline ends.

Sequencing was done on a sample of peripheral blood. The sequence was obtained from a woman between 65 and 79 years old with COVID-19, enrolled during active disease. This chain links TRBV11-2 with TRBJ2-7; perhaps TRBD2 as D (5 bases). Here the CDR3 DNA reads TGTGCCAGCAGTTACTCCGGGGACTACGAGCAGTACTTC. Amino acid sequence: CASSYSGDYEQYF.